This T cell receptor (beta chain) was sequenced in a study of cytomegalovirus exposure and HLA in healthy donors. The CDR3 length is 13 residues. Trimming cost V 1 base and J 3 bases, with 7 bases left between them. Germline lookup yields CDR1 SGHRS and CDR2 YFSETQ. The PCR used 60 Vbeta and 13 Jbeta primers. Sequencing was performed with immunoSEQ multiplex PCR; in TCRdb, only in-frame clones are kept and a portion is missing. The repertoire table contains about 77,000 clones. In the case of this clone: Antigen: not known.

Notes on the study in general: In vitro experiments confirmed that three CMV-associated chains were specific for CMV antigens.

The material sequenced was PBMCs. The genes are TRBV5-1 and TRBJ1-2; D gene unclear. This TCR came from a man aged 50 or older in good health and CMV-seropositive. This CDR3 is CASSLNTDYGYTF. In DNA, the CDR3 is TGCGCCAGCAGCTTGAATACAGACTATGGCTACACCTTC.